These 27 T cell receptor beta chains came from one sample sequenced in a study of cytomegalovirus exposure and HLA in healthy donors. The PCR contained 60 Vbeta and 13 Jbeta primers. Assay used: immunoSEQ multiplex PCR; TCRdb lists only in-frame clones, some missing. This sample carries about 52,000 clones, with 9% to 15% going to the ten biggest clones. Sequencing was done on a sample of PBMCs. All receptors derive from a woman in her fifties or sixties in good health and CMV-seropositive.

J is TRBJ2-5 and V is TRBV7-9, with a possible D match to TRBD1 (5 bases). This CDR3 is built from 13 residues. CDR1 is SEHNR, CDR2 FQNEAQ, per germline (reference sequence). Deletions cut 2 bases from V and 3 bases from J, with 7 bases between. CDR3 amino acids: CASSLLGEETQYF. CDR3 nucleotides: TGTGCCAGCAGCTTATTAGGGGAAGAGACCCAGTACTTC.

The J gene is TRBJ1-5, the V gene TRBV7-6, with D perhaps matching TRBD1 (6 bases). Germline V gene sequence: CDR1 SGHVS, CDR2 FNYEAQ. The length of the CDR3 is 15 residues. V lost 1 base and J 6 bases, leaving 13 bases between the germline ends. CDR3 residues: CASSLGEQGAQPQHF. The CDR3 DNA follows: TGTGCCAGCAGCTTAGGAGAACAGGGCGCTCAGCCCCAGCATTTT.

The J gene is TRBJ1-4, the V gene TRBV6-6; D is uncertain. V lost 6 bases to trimming and J lost 8 bases, with 10 bases between them. The CDR3 contains 12 residues. Germline CDR1 reads MNHNY; CDR2 reads SVGAGI (reference sequence). CDR3 in amino acids: CASRGKEEKLFF. In DNA, the CDR3 is TGTGCCAGCAGAGGAAAGGAGGAAAAACTGTTTTTT.

The chain links TRBV5-4 to TRBJ2-3, with D possibly being TRBD1 (6 bases). This CDR3 has 17 residues. Germline V CDR1 and CDR2: SGHNT, YYREEE (reference sequence). Trimming shortened V by 2 bases and J by 2 bases, and 18 bases separated the two germline ends. The CDR3 DNA reads TGTGCCAGCAGCTTAGTGGGACACAGGAGTTTCACAGATACGCAGTATTTT. It specifies CASSLVGHRSFTDTQYF.

In regard to this clone: The same CDR3 also results from other DNA sequences found in this sample. The rearrangement uses TRBV6-5 and TRBJ1-6; no definite D call. The CDR3 is made up of 13 amino acids. Germline assignment: CDR1 MNHEY and CDR2 SVGAGI. Trimming pared 8 bases from V and 8 bases from J, leaving 13 bases between. The CDR3 DNA sequence: TGTGCCAGCGGTACAATCGGAGATTCACCCCTCCACTTT. This codes for CASGTIGDSPLHF.

The chain combines TRBV5-1 with TRBJ2-7, with TRBD1 matching 7 bases. Germline-derived CDR1 and CDR2 are SGHRS and YFSETQ. This CDR3 spans 13 amino acids. The J segment lost 3 bases and the V segment lost 6 bases, leaving 6 bases of the junction unmatched. The chain's CDR3 is CASTSTGVYEQYF. The CDR3 DNA is TGCGCCAGCACCTCCACAGGGGTCTACGAGCAGTACTTC.

This chain uses TRBV6-5 with TRBJ2-7, with D tentatively TRBD1 (6 bases). The germline V gene encodes CDR1 MNHEY and CDR2 SVGAGI. The V gene lost 3 bases and the J gene lost 2 bases, with 11 bases spanning the gap. The CDR3 length is 14 residues. The CDR3 region is CASSYTTGTYEQYF. The CDR3 DNA reads TGTGCCAGCAGTTATACGACAGGAACCTACGAGCAGTACTTC.

V usage is TRBV27 and J usage is TRBJ1-1, with TRBD1 identical over 11 bases. Germline V CDR1 and CDR2: MNHEY, SMNVEV (reference sequence). V lost 5 bases, J lost 4 bases, and 6 bases stayed unmatched. The CDR3 is 15 amino acids. The CDR3 DNA sequence: TGTGCCAGCAGTACCTGGACAGGGGGCGGCACTGAAGCTTTCTTT. Encoded protein: CASSTWTGGGTEAFF.

CDR3 in DNA: TGCGCCAGCAGCCCGATGGGGACAGCCGCCTACGAGCAGTACTTC. The encoded protein is CASSPMGTAAYEQYF. V and J are TRBV4-1 and TRBJ2-7; 7 bases align to TRBD1. The CDR3 has 15 amino acids. V gave up 4 bases and J gave up 2 bases; unmatched junction bases: 8. The germline CDR1 and CDR2 sequences are MGHRA and YSYEKL.

J is TRBJ1-5 and V is TRBV30; D may be TRBD1 (6 bases). The germline gives CDR1 GTSNPN, CDR2 SVGIG (reference sequence). This CDR3 is 20 amino acids long. Trimming pared 3 bases from V and 5 bases from J, leaving 32 bases between. The CDR3 reads CAWRAAFRLQGTAQYQPQHF. CDR3 sequence (DNA): TGTGCCTGGAGGGCGGCCTTCCGCCTCCAGGGGACCGCACAGTATCAGCCCCAGCATTTT. The variable domain in full, with the rest retrieved from reference TRBV30 and TRBJ1-5, is SQTIHQWPATLVQPVGSPLSLECTVEGTSNPNLYWYRQAAGRGLQLLFYSVGIGQISSEVPQNLSASRPQDRQFILSSKKLLLSDSGFYLCAWRAAFRLQGTAQYQPQHFGDGTRLSIL.

J is TRBJ1-2 and V is TRBV18; TRBD1 agrees at 8 bases. Germline V gene data show CDR1 as KGHSH and CDR2 as LQKENI. CDR3 length: 15 residues. J lost 6 bases, V lost 3 bases, and 9 bases had no gene match. CDR3 in amino acids: CASSPIPGGGDGYTF. CDR3 coding DNA: TGTGCCAGCTCACCCATCCCAGGGGGCGGGGATGGCTACACCTTC.

The rearrangement joins TRBV7-8 to TRBJ1-2; TRBD1 matches 12 bases. Losses at the gene ends were 1 base for V and 2 bases for J; bases not matched to a gene: 5. Looked up from germline, CDR1 is SGHVS and CDR2 is FQNEAQ. CDR3 length: 17 residues. In DNA, the CDR3 is TGTGCCAGCAGCTTAGTAGGGGGGACAGGGGGCAACTATGGCTACACCTTC. It codes for CASSLVGGTGGNYGYTF.

This chain joins TRBV28 and TRBJ1-2; possible D gene TRBD1, 6 bases. Germline V CDR1 and CDR2: MDHEN, SYDVKM. This CDR3 has 13 residues. The V end was cut by 4 bases, the J end by 8 bases, with 14 bases between. The CDR3 is CASSWGGAEGYTF. The CDR3 coding sequence is TGTGCCAGCAGTTGGGGGGGGGCAGAGGGCTACACCTTC.

The chain joins TRBV7-2 to TRBJ2-5; TRBD2 agrees at 7 bases. V gave up 5 bases and J gave up 1 base; unmatched junction bases: 4. This CDR3 spans 14 amino acids. Germline CDR1 and CDR2: SGHTA and FQGNSA. The DNA of the CDR3 is TGTGCCAGCAGCCAAGCGGGGCTCCAAGAGACCCAGTACTTC. Encoded protein: CASSQAGLQETQYF.

The V and J genes are TRBV5-1 and TRBJ2-1; 8 positions match TRBD1. Unmatched junction bases numbered 10, after V lost 3 bases and J lost 5 bases. The CDR3 contains 16 residues. The germline V gene has CDR1 SGHRS and CDR2 YFSETQ. DNA of the CDR3: TGCGCCAGCAGCTGGGGGGACAGGCAGCCCGACAATGAGCAGTTCTTC. The encoded protein is CASSWGDRQPDNEQFF.

This chain connects TRBV5-8 to TRBJ2-7; D is uncertain. In germline, CDR1 is SGHTS, CDR2 YDEGEE. V was cut by 4 bases and J by 3 bases, with 5 bases left in between. The length of the CDR3 is 11 residues. The DNA for the CDR3 is TGTGCCAGCAGCCCTCGCTACGAGCAGTACTTC. Its protein product is CASSPRYEQYF.

The chain couples TRBV5-6 to TRBJ2-7; D might be TRBD1 (5 bases). This CDR3 is built from 12 residues. V dropped 3 bases and J dropped 9 bases, with 13 bases sitting between them. From germline, CDR1 is SGHDT and CDR2 YYEEEE. CDR3 amino acids: CASSWIGQTQYF. Here the CDR3 DNA reads TGTGCCAGCAGCTGGATTGGACAAACGCAGTACTTC.

V is TRBV10-3 and J is TRBJ1-1, with a possible D match to TRBD1 (5 bases). Trimming took off 3 bases at V and 4 bases at J, with 12 bases between the two ends. Looked up from germline, CDR1 is ENHRY and CDR2 is SYGVKD. There are 14 residues in the CDR3. CDR3 region: CAISDYQGSTEAFF. CDR3 sequence (DNA): TGTGCCATCAGTGATTATCAGGGTTCCACTGAAGCTTTCTTT.

The chain joins TRBV5-1 to TRBJ1-1; 11 nucleotides line up with TRBD1. CDR3 size: 14 residues. Germline-derived CDR1 and CDR2 are SGHRS and YFSETQ. V was clipped by 4 bases and J by 3 bases; unmatched bases: 2. For the CDR3, the DNA is TGCGCCAGCAGCCCGGGACAGGGGGACACTGAAGCTTTCTTT. It encodes CASSPGQGDTEAFF.

The V and J genes are TRBV6-6 and TRBJ1-2; TRBD1 matches at 7 bases. The V gene's germline CDR1 is MNHNY and CDR2 SVGAGI (reference sequence). This CDR3 region has 15 residues. The V gene end was trimmed by 4 bases and the J gene end by 2 bases; junction bases not matched to a gene: 7. The CDR3 here is CASSLVTRGNYGYTF. In DNA, the CDR3 is TGTGCCAGCAGTTTGGTGACCAGGGGGAACTATGGCTACACCTTC.

The V and J genes are TRBV10-2 and TRBJ1-2, with 8 positions matching TRBD1. There are 14 residues in the CDR3. Germline V gene lookup returns CDR1 WSHSY and CDR2 SAAADI. The V gene end was trimmed by 0 bases and the J gene end by 5 bases; junction bases not matched to a gene: 2. The CDR3 region is CASSESQGAYGYTF. CDR3 nucleotides: TGCGCCAGCAGTGAGTCCCAGGGGGCATATGGCTACACCTTC.

V and J are TRBV7-9 and TRBJ1-5, with D tentatively TRBD1 (5 bases). The CDR3 covers 15 residues. Between the trimmed V and J ends, which lost 1 base and 6 bases, there was a span of 13 bases. The germline CDR1 and CDR2 sequences are SEHNR and FQNEAQ (reference sequence). The CDR3 region is CASSLDGQGSQPQHF. The CDR3 nucleotides read TGTGCCAGCAGCTTAGACGGGCAGGGCAGTCAGCCCCAGCATTTT.

The rearrangement uses TRBV9 and TRBJ2-7, with D uncertain. The V end was cut by 0 bases, the J end by 6 bases, with 16 bases between. The CDR3 is made up of 15 amino acids. The germline gives CDR1 SGDLS, CDR2 YYNGEE. The CDR3 DNA follows: TGTGCCAGCAGCGTAGACCCCCGCCCGACACTCGAGCAGTACTTC. This sequence encodes CASSVDPRPTLEQYF.

The rearrangement joins TRBV19 to TRBJ1-2; tentative D call: TRBD1 (6 bases). V lost 6 bases to trimming and J lost 8 bases, with 19 bases between them. The CDR3 spans 14 residues. The germline V gene encodes CDR1 LNHDA and CDR2 SQIVND (reference sequence). CDR3 DNA: TGTGCCAGTAGCCGGCCAGGACAGTCCCTAGGCTACACCTTC. This encodes CASSRPGQSLGYTF.

V is TRBV5-1 and J is TRBJ1-2; 10 bases are a match to TRBD1. Trimming removed 4 bases from V and 4 bases from J; junction bases left unmatched: 7. Germline values: CDR1 SGHRS, CDR2 YFSETQ. The CDR3 length is 15 residues. In DNA form, the CDR3 reads TGCGCCAGCAGCACCGGGACAGGGGATACCTATGGCTACACCTTC. This translates into CASSTGTGDTYGYTF.

This sequence joins TRBV2 and TRBJ1-1, with 8 bases lining up with TRBD1. The length of the CDR3 is 16 residues. With V trimmed by 6 bases and J by 5 bases, 14 bases remained unmatched. Per germline, CDR1 SNHLY and CDR2 FYNNEI. Here the CDR3 reads CASRVRRTGTGTEAFF. The CDR3 DNA is TGTGCCAGCAGAGTACGAAGAACCGGGACAGGAACTGAAGCTTTCTTT.

The chain combines TRBV5-8 with TRBJ1-5; a possible D gene is TRBD1 (6 bases). Germline assignment: CDR1 SGHTS and CDR2 YDEGEE. The CDR3 spans 15 residues. The V end lost 5 bases, the J end lost 0 bases, and 12 bases lay between the germline ends. CDR3 residues: CASRGGAYSNQPQHF. DNA of the CDR3: TGTGCCAGCAGGGGGGGGGCCTATAGCAATCAGCCCCAGCATTTT.